These 26 T cell receptor beta chains share one sample of origin, sequenced in a study of siplizumab effects on memory and regulatory T cells. The repertoire was sequenced with immunoSEQ multiplex PCR; TCRdb's copy has only in-frame clones and lacks some. This table holds over 80,000 clones, roughly 87% found once. What was sequenced was Tregs sorted from blood. These receptors originate from a human donor in good health.

V gene TRBV30 combines with J gene TRBJ2-7; D gene uncertain. The CDR3 is 14 amino acids. V lost 3 bases to trimming and J lost 6 bases, with 18 bases between them. Germline CDR1 GTSNPN, CDR2 SVGIG (reference sequence). CDR3 nucleotides: TGTGCCTGGAGCCGGAAGGGCCGGCCCAGCGAGCAGTACTTC. Protein: CAWSRKGRPSEQYF.

The chain couples TRBV15 to TRBJ2-5, with D possibly being TRBD1 (6 bases). Per germline, CDR1 LNHNV and CDR2 YYDKDF (reference sequence). The CDR3 loop spans 12 amino acids. Trimming stripped 6 bases from V and 5 bases from J, with 10 bases between. The CDR3 coding sequence is TGTGCCACCAGACAGGGATCGGAGACCCAGTACTTC. Encoded protein: CATRQGSETQYF.

On this clone: One end of the junction varies from germline; a read error may be responsible. The V and J genes are TRBV5-1 and TRBJ1-5; 7 bases map to TRBD1. CDR1 is SGHRS, CDR2 YFSETQ, per germline. The CDR3 consists of 15 residues. The CDR3 reads CASSRDSWGNQPQHF. For the CDR3, the DNA is TGTGCCAGCAGCCGGGACAGCTGGGGCAATCAGCCCCAGCATTTT.

The chain combines TRBV7-9 with TRBJ2-5, with D possibly TRBD2 on 5 matching bases. CDR3 length: 16 amino acids. CDR1 is SEHNR, CDR2 FQNEAQ, per germline (reference sequence). V lost 1 base to trimming and J lost 2 bases, with 14 bases between them. CDR3 nucleotide sequence: TGTGCCAGCAGCTTAGATGGCCGGGGTCAACAAGAGACCCAGTACTTC. Translated: CASSLDGRGQQETQYF.

The chain uses TRBV6-5 and TRBJ2-1; either TRBD1 or TRBD2 may fit D (7 bases each). Germline CDR1 reads MNHEY; CDR2 reads SVGAGI. V lost 10 bases to trimming and J lost 4 bases, with 20 bases between them. This CDR3 is built from 15 residues. The CDR3 here is CAIRGEGARYNEQFF. CDR3 nucleotides: TGTGCCATTCGGGGGGAGGGGGCGCGTTACAATGAGCAGTTCTTC.

The rearrangement links TRBV5-1 to TRBJ2-1; D is ambiguous. V lost 6 bases, J lost 6 bases, and 10 bases lay in between. Germline V lookup: CDR1 SGHRS, CDR2 YFSETQ. The CDR3 has 12 amino acids. The CDR3 here is CASKFGTNEQFF. The DNA for the CDR3 is TGCGCCAGCAAATTCGGAACCAATGAGCAGTTCTTC.

By sample fraction, this clone is medium-sized. The genes are TRBV2 and TRBJ2-1, with a weak D call TRBD1 (6 bases). V was clipped by 8 bases and J by 8 bases, with 13 bases between them. Germline V gene data show CDR1 as SNHLY and CDR2 as FYNNEI. The CDR3 consists of 12 residues. CDR3 nucleotide sequence: TGTGCCAGCCAGAGGGGGTCGGATGAGCAGTTCTTC. Its translation: CASQRGSDEQFF.

The gene calls are TRBV6-1 and TRBJ2-5; D may match TRBD1 or TRBD2 (7 bases each). The DNA end is a closer match to TRBJ2-7, so the J assignment may be wrong. The CDR3 runs to 17 residues. Germline loops: CDR1 MNHNS, CDR2 SASEGT. CDR3 coding DNA: TGTGCCAGCAGTGAAACTATCTGGGGGGGACAGAACTACGAGCAGTACTTC. It codes for CASSETIWGGQNYEQYF.

The V and J genes are TRBV6-5 and TRBJ2-7; the match to TRBD1 covers 8 bases. With 6 bases clipped from V and 0 bases from J, the junction kept 7 bases outside the gene matches. This CDR3 has 15 amino acids. Looked up from germline, CDR1 is MNHEY and CDR2 is SVGAGI. CDR3 bases: TGTGCCAGCAGGTCCACGACAGGGGCCTCCTACGAGCAGTACTTC. Translating gives CASRSTTGASYEQYF.

The chain uses TRBV19 and TRBJ2-7; D is perhaps TRBD1 or TRBD2 (5 bases each). V lost 4 bases and J 3 bases, leaving 19 bases between the germline ends. This CDR3 is 16 amino acids long. Germline V gives CDR1 LNHDA, CDR2 SQIVND (reference sequence). CDR3 nucleotides: TGTGCCAGTAGTAGAAATCGGGACCCCCTGGGCTACGAGCAGTACTTC. Protein: CASSRNRDPLGYEQYF.

This chain connects TRBV7-9 to TRBJ1-2; TRBD1 might be the D (6 bases). This CDR3 has 14 residues. Germline CDR1 reads SEHNR; CDR2 reads FQNEAQ (reference sequence). With 1 base removed from V and 6 bases from J, the gap between germline ends came to 12 bases. The DNA for the CDR3 is TGTGCCAGCAGCTTAGAGGCGGGGGCGAATGGCTACACCTTC. Translating gives CASSLEAGANGYTF.

The CDR3 nucleotides read TGTGCCACAGACAGGGGACGTCCCACCCCTGAAGCTTTCTTT. Its translation is CATDRGRPTPEAFF. The chain recombines TRBV19 with TRBJ1-1, with 8 nucleotides matching TRBD1. J gave up 6 bases and V 10 bases, and 13 bases lay outside the gene matches. CDR3 size: 14 residues. The germline V gene encodes CDR1 LNHDA and CDR2 SQIVND (reference sequence).

J is TRBJ1-1 and V is TRBV11-2; tentatively, D is TRBD1 (6 bases). Germline loops: CDR1 SGHAT, CDR2 FQNNGV. With 5 bases removed from V and 10 bases from J, the gap between germline ends came to 17 bases. This CDR3 is 13 amino acids long. CDR3 amino acids: CASSPVGGALAFF. For the CDR3, the DNA is TGTGCCAGCAGCCCCGTGGGGGGGGCCTTAGCTTTCTTT. The whole variable domain, remainder taken from reference TRBV11-2 and TRBJ1-1, is EAGVAQSPRYKIIEKRQSVAFWCNPISGHATLYWYQQILGQGPKLLIQFQNNGVVDDSQLPKDRFSAERLKGVDSTLKIQPAKLEDSAVYLCASSPVGGALAFFGQGTRLTVV.

The chain carries TRBV5-1 and TRBJ2-1, with 8 bases fitting TRBD2. From germline, CDR1 is SGHRS and CDR2 YFSETQ. With V trimmed by 1 base and J by 0 bases, 3 bases remained unmatched. CDR3 length: 16 amino acids. For the CDR3, the DNA is TGCGCCAGCAGCTTGTATGCGGGGGGCTCCTACAATGAGCAGTTCTTC. Protein sequence: CASSLYAGGSYNEQFF.

The J gene is TRBJ1-1, the V gene TRBV5-6; no clear D gene. Germline V gene data show CDR1 as SGHDT and CDR2 as YYEEEE. The CDR3 sequence is 12 residues long. Trimming removed 2 bases from V and 11 bases from J, with 13 bases in between. The CDR3 is CASSLGGVRAFF. The CDR3, as DNA: TGTGCCAGCAGCTTAGGCGGGGTGAGGGCTTTCTTT.

CDR3 protein: CASSVGWTSTDTQYF. CDR3 DNA sequence: TGTGCCAGCAGCGTAGGCTGGACTAGCACAGATACGCAGTATTTT. V is TRBV9 and J is TRBJ2-3; D might be TRBD2 (5 bases). CDR1 is SGDLS and CDR2 is YYNGEE in the germline V gene. Trimming left V 0 bases short and J 0 bases short, with 8 bases between. The CDR3 sequence is 15 residues long.

The count of this clone is one. CDR3 sequence: CASSRDFGAGNTIYF. The CDR3 nucleotides are TGTGCCAGCAGCCGCGATTTCGGGGCTGGAAACACCATATATTTT. V and J are TRBV11-2 and TRBJ1-3; D not certain. The CDR3 is made up of 15 amino acids. In germline, CDR1 is SGHAT, CDR2 FQNNGV. V lost 5 bases to trimming and J lost 2 bases, with 13 bases between them.

This clone was observed once. CDR3 sequence reads: CASSMGGAITYEQYF. The DNA of the CDR3 is TGTGCCAGTAGTATGGGGGGCGCGATCACCTACGAGCAGTACTTC. This chain joins TRBV19 and TRBJ2-7, with D possibly being TRBD1 or TRBD2 (6 bases each). Trimming took off 3 bases at V and 2 bases at J, with 14 bases between the two ends. The germline gives CDR1 LNHDA, CDR2 SQIVND (reference sequence). The CDR3 length is 15 residues.

The V call is TRBV2, the J call TRBJ1-4, with D unresolved. The CDR3 sequence is 16 residues long. CDR1 is SNHLY and CDR2 is FYNNEI in the germline V gene. V gave up 10 bases and J gave up 0 bases, with 18 bases separating them. The DNA of the CDR3 is TGTGCCACAACAAGGGATCGGCTAGCAACTAATGAAAAACTGTTTTTT. It translates to CATTRDRLATNEKLFF.

This chain uses TRBV4-3 with TRBJ1-1, with 8 bases that match TRBD1. The J segment lost 5 bases and the V segment lost 4 bases, leaving 6 bases of the junction unmatched. The CDR3 runs to 14 residues. Germline V gene sequence: CDR1 LGHNA, CDR2 YSLEER. CDR3 amino acids: CASSPDRVRTEAFF. CDR3 DNA sequence: TGCGCCAGCAGCCCGGACAGGGTTCGGACTGAAGCTTTCTTT.

The V and J genes are TRBV6-1 and TRBJ1-4, with D unresolved. Per the germline V gene, CDR1 is MNHNS and CDR2 is SASEGT. With 4 bases removed from V and 8 bases from J, the gap between germline ends came to 11 bases. The CDR3 has 13 residues. CDR3: CASSARREEKLFF. The CDR3 DNA reads TGTGCCAGCAGTGCCAGGAGGGAAGAAAAACTGTTTTTT.

The CDR3 DNA reads as TGTGCCAGCAGCTTGGGTCTAGTGCAGGGCTACACCTTC. This codes for CASSLGLVQGYTF. This chain links TRBV7-9 with TRBJ1-2; D not certain. Germline CDR1 SEHNR, CDR2 FQNEAQ (reference sequence). This CDR3 comprises 13 residues. V was clipped by 3 bases and J by 8 bases, with 13 bases between them. The full variable domain, rest sourced from reference TRBV7-9 and TRBJ1-2, is DTGVSQNPRHKITKRGQNVTFRCDPISEHNRLYWYRQTLGQGPEFLTYFQNEAQLEKSRLLSDRFSAERPKGSFSTLEIQRTEQGDSAMYLCASSLGLVQGYTFGSGTRLTVV.

This clone was picked up one time. The chain carries TRBV10-3 and TRBJ2-3; D not resolved. Trimming cost V 7 bases and J 1 base, with 6 bases left between them. The CDR3 runs to 12 residues. Germline CDR1 reads ENHRY; CDR2 reads SYGVKD. The CDR3 loop is CAIMSGTDTQYF. The DNA for the CDR3 is TGTGCCATCATGAGCGGCACAGATACGCAGTATTTT.

In its sample, this clone was seen a few times. CDR3 residues: CASSWQGYEQYF. DNA for the CDR3: TGTGCCAGCAGCTGGCAGGGGTACGAGCAGTACTTC. The chain carries TRBV7-9 and TRBJ2-7, with D possibly matching TRBD1 (6 bases). The germline gives CDR1 SEHNR, CDR2 FQNEAQ (reference sequence). The CDR3 covers 12 residues. Between the trimmed V and J ends, which lost 4 bases and 4 bases, there was a span of 8 bases.

V is TRBV5-1 and J is TRBJ2-3; no definite D call. This CDR3 region has 13 residues. From germline, CDR1 is SGHRS and CDR2 YFSETQ. V was pared by 2 bases and J by 6 bases, with 10 bases between. In DNA form, the CDR3 reads TGCGCCAGCAGCTTAGGTGGGCGCGATACGCAGTATTTT. Translating gives CASSLGGRDTQYF. Using reference TRBV5-1 and TRBJ2-3 for the parts outside the CDR3, the full variable domain is KAGVTQTPRYLIKTRGQQVTLSCSPISGHRSVSWYQQTPGQGLQFLFEYFSETQRNKGNFPGRFSGRQFSNSRSEMNVSTLELGDSALYLCASSLGGRDTQYFGPGTRLTVL.

The V and J genes are TRBV5-1 and TRBJ1-2; TRBD1 aligns across 7 bases. Per germline, CDR1 SGHRS and CDR2 YFSETQ. Trimming took 0 bases from V and 3 from J; bases not matched to a gene: 5. The length of the CDR3 is 15 residues. The CDR3 region has the DNA TGCGCCAGCAGCTTGGTCGCAGGGGGGGACTATGGCTACACCTTC. It yields the protein CASSLVAGGDYGYTF.